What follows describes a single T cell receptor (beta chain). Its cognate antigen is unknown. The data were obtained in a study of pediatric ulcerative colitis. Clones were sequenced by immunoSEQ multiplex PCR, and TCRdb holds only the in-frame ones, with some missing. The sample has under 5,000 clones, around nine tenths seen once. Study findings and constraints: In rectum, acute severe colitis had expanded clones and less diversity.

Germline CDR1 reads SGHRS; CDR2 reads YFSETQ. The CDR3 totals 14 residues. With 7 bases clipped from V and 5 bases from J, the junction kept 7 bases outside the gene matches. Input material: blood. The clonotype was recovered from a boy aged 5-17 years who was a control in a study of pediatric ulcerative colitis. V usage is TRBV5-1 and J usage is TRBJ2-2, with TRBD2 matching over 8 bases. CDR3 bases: TGCGCCAGCCGGGCTAGCGGGCCAACCGGGGAGCTGTTTTTT. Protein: CASRASGPTGELFF.